This TCR beta chain is from a study of blood T cell repertoires in COVID-19 (dated by TCRdb to the early 2020s). At the level of the whole study: Samples covering the acute and convalescent phases of COVID-19 were provided by collaborators in the United States, Italy and Spain. The prospective study material was composed of cDNA or gDNA derived from T cells, B-cell-depleted T cells, or PBMCs. Subjects who had been exposed to COVID-19, were actively infected with it, or had recovered from it provided the deeply sampled blood TCRbeta repertoires that made up the dataset. The repertoires were made available in a free public database intended to serve as a resource for research on the immune response to SARS-CoV-2. Samples were obtained from the ongoing ImmuneRACE study (first 160 participants) and from 1,200 or so subjects provided by 6 global collaborators. Nearly every sample came with metadata listing a de-identified subject ID, COVID-19 status, age in years and sex. Where HLA class I and class II types were available, the types were taken from metadata supplied by the sample provider, not from assay-based typing.

Findings and caveats that apply to the study as a whole: The quantity of clinical and demographic metadata differed by source and by participant and was supplied without curation.

Whole blood was collected in K2EDTA tubes by collaborating institutions according to the institutions' own protocols. For TCRbeta analysis, collaborators shipped samples in one of three forms: frozen whole blood, isolated PBMCs, or DNA extracted from either of those sample types. In regard to this clone: What antigen it recognizes has not been identified. There are no base qualities to consult, and no much larger clone falls within one base.

The immunoSEQ Assay, a bias-controlled multiplex PCR, was used to amplify TCRbeta CDR3 regions from genomic DNA. On the study's bioinformatics: The number of nucleated cells in each sample was estimated by amplification of reference gene primers within the assay. To quantify the absolute abundance of each unique TCRbeta CDR3 rearrangement, sequence reads were collapsed and filtered. Productive Simpson clonality was computed per sample as the square root of Simpson's diversity index over productive rearrangements. TCRdb retrieved this table from immuneACCESS and kept in-frame rearrangements only. Not all clones are present; in checked studies, unresolved V genes account for under half, and no reason is known for the remainder. V and J calls plus clone size are reproduced from that table; the DNA served to infer D and trimming. In this sample the table shows tens of thousands of clones, about 80% of which occur a single time. Around 4.5% of the sample goes to the ten largest clones.

Taken from the germline V gene, the CDR1 and CDR2 loops are LGHNA and YNFKEQ. The CDR3 sequence holds 14 residues, the cysteine and phenylalanine included. Only the CDR3 DNA is retained, 42 bases long and in frame from the first base. Trimmed from V: 4 bases; trimmed from J: 5 bases; junction bases lacking a gene match: 4. Recombination connected TRBV4-2 to TRBJ2-5, with 10 bases in between that match TRBD2. The sequencing input was peripheral blood. The receptor was derived from a woman in her 50s with acute or convalescent COVID-19. Read as DNA, the sequence is TGTGCCAGCAGCCCAGCGGGGGGGTCCGAGACCCAGTACTTC. It translates as CASSPAGGSETQYF.